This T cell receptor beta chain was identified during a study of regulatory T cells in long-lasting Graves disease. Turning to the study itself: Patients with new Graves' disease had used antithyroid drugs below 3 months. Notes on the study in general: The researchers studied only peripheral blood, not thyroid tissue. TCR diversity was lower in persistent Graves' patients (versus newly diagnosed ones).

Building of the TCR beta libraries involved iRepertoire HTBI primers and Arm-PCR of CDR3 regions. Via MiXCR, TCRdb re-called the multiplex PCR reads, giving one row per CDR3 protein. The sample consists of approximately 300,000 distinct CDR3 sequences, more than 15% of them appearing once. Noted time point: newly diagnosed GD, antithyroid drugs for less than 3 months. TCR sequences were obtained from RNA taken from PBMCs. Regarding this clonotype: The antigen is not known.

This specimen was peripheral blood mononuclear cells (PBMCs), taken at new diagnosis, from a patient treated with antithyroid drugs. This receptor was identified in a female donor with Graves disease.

For the CDR3, the DNA is TGTGCCAGCAGCCAAGAAGTAGCGGGAGGGCCCTATGAGCAGTTCTTC. It encodes CASSQEVAGGPYEQFF. The chain uses TRBV3-1 and TRBJ2-1, with 11 nucleotides matching TRBD2. Trimming took 0 bases from V and 8 from J; bases not matched to a gene: 6. The CDR3 contains 16 residues. Germline loops: CDR1 LGHDT, CDR2 YNNKEL (reference sequence).